The text below deals with one T cell receptor (beta chain). This entry belongs to a study of blood T cell repertoires in COVID-19. Source study methods: Using reference gene primer amplification, nucleated cell counts were estimated. Method: immunoSEQ multiplex PCR; TCRdb's copy keeps in-frame clones and lacks some. The DNA gave D and trimming, while V, J and clone size come from that table. The sample includes some 310,000 clones, around 92% of them seen just once. Individuals aged roughly 18 to 90 years were recruited from 24 US areas. What was sequenced was PBMCs or T cells enriched from blood (not recorded which). This TCR was recovered from a woman between 25 and 40 years old who had recovered from COVID-19.

The CDR3 region has the DNA TGTGCCAGCTCCCGACTAGCGGGAGACCCCTACGAGCAGTACTTC. Protein sequence: CASSRLAGDPYEQYF. The chain carries TRBV18 and TRBJ2-7, with 12 bases that match TRBD2. V lost 6 bases to trimming and J lost 2 bases; unmatched junction nucleotides: 5. Germline V gene lookup returns CDR1 KGHSH and CDR2 LQKENI. This CDR3 is built from 15 residues.